This T cell receptor (beta chain) was recorded in a study of PD-L1 blockade in urothelial cancer. As for the study in general: Males with bladder-origin urothelial cancer made up about 90% of the roughly 29 patients.

Time point: pretreatment peripheral blood. CDR3 size: 14 residues. The germline CDR1 and CDR2 sequences are GTSNPN and SVGIG (reference sequence). The repertoire was sequenced with immunoSEQ multiplex PCR; TCRdb's copy has only in-frame clones and lacks some. The table shows roughly 87,000 clones, with roughly nine tenths occurring only once. To note about this clone: The junction differs from germline at one of its ends, possibly a read error.

The sequence derives from an elderly woman with urothelial cancer. The J gene is TRBJ2-3, the V gene TRBV30, with 14 bases that match TRBD2. Sample: PBMCs, taken around atezolizumab (anti-PD-L1) treatment. In nucleotides, the CDR3 is TGCGCCGGGACTAGCGGGAGCCCCCTGGATACGCAGTATTTT. Its protein is CAGTSGSPLDTQYF.